Included here is one TCR beta chain sequence, with context. Its binding antigen is unknown. No base quality values were provided; no much bigger clone lies one nucleotide off. The data belong to a study of shared clonotypes between healthy human individuals (dated by TCRdb to between 2020 and 2021). About the investigation overall: The cohort included three men and a couple of women between 18 and 49 years of age. For each donor, CD4 naive and CD4 memory were each run on three plates, CD8 naive on two plates, and CD8 memory on one plate. Between about 0.8 and 9.5 billion PBMCs per donor were obtained by leukapheresis. Libraries were prepared and TCR repertoires were sequenced by different laboratories using diverse techniques, in order to increase sequencing depth and limit assay-specific biases. Blood TCR repertoires of five healthy adults were deeply sequenced to estimate repertoire size and the extent of clonotype sharing between individuals.

Using the deep immunoSEQ assay, TCR CDR3 regions were amplified from genomic DNA by multiplex PCR. Extracted genomic DNA from each cell subset was distributed evenly across all wells of several immunoSEQ 96-well plates, and each plate was treated as a replicate. For sorted subsets, around 200 ng genomic DNA, equal to some 30,000 T cell genomes, was loaded into each replicate PCR. Purified libraries were quantified with a Qubit 3.0 fluorometer, sized on a Bioanalyzer 2100, and re-quantified with the KAPA Library Quantification kit. A separate single-read 150-cycle Illumina NextSeq 550 flow cell was used to sequence each immunoSEQ 96-well plate. The authors processed their data as follows. Because the immunoSEQ output included only junctional sequences and no quality scores, the filtering could not be the same as the filtering used for full-length reads. Sequences were annotated with PyIR, a Python wrapper for IgBLAST v1.9, and V/J genes and CDR3 were assigned using IMGT germline references. Any read was removed if the V/J assignment was weak (E-value above 1e-6), the CDR3 was missing, or the read contained stop codons, out-of-frame junctions, or ambiguous translated residues. V3J clonotypes were defined as sequences sharing an identical inferred V gene, J gene, and CDR3 amino acid sequence. To compute the percentage overlap between repertoires, the number of shared unique clonotypes was divided by the size of the smaller repertoire. RTK rarefaction, the Chao1 estimator, and Recon v2.1 estimates of unobserved clonotypes were used to assess repertoire richness. Generation probabilities for all TCRbeta clonotypes obtained by the gDNA method from four donors were computed using OLGA. Sourced from immuneACCESS, this table was stored by TCRdb with only in-frame sequences that have V and J called. A share of the clones is absent; for the studies checked, an unresolved V gene accounts for under half, and the remainder has no known explanation. That table gives V, J and clone size, and the DNA gave D and trimming. The sample data list more than 850,000 clones, and approximately 80% of these were observed just once. The ten most abundant clones make up around 0.47% of the sample.

The V end loses 6 bases and the J end loses 9 bases, and a stretch of 30 bases separates them. The CDR1 and CDR2 encoded by the germline V gene (reference sequence) are MNHEY and SMNVEV. CDR3 length: 17 amino acids, cysteine to phenylalanine. Only the CDR3 DNA is retained, 51 bases long and in frame from the first base. The donors were healthy, HIV-negative adults who had no recently reported acute infections or vaccinations. Every donor was a Caucasian adult residing in Nashville, Tennessee, USA. CD4+ T cells were enriched through magnetic negative selection, after which naive cells were positively selected on CD45RA and the remaining negative fraction served as the memory subset. Blood was obtained by leukapheresis, after which PBMCs were separated by Ficoll-Histopaque density gradient centrifugation and cryopreserved in liquid nitrogen vapor phase. Purity and quantity of every magnetically sorted T cell population were checked by analytical flow cytometry. Genomic DNA was isolated from each sorted fraction and quantified by UV absorbance on a Nanodrop 2000c.

What the study reported, not specific to this receptor: Naive subsets generally had larger estimated clonotype richness than memory subsets did. Even with the large sequencing depth, rarefaction of the sorted-subset datasets indicated that sequencing was incomplete. Pairwise subsampling led to the expectation that sequencing depth would affect the degree of clonotype sharing among donors. Sampling was limited to blood, and TCR repertoires in tissue likely differ from TCR repertoires in blood. Sharing across four donors was observed for 5% to 6.5% of naive CD4, 3.5% of naive CD8, 2% to 2.5% of memory CD4, and about 0.39% of memory CD8 clonotypes. Higher generation probabilities were observed for clonotypes shared by all four sorted-subset donors than for non-shared clonotypes. The small number of donors limited the genetic and exposure-history diversity represented.

Sequencing was performed on memory CD4+ T cells from PBMCs. The sample's cell subset or site label is to be understood as: CD45RA-negative fraction. Recombination linked TRBV27 to TRBJ2-7, and possibly TRBD2, on 6 matching bases. The TCR comes from a man between 18 and 35 years old in good health. Some clones in this sample may be carry-over from other donors' samples. CDR3 region: CASSPDYGGTSPRGQYF. Here is the DNA: TGTGCCAGCAGCCCTGATTATGGGGGGACTTCTCCTAGAGGGCAGTACTTC.